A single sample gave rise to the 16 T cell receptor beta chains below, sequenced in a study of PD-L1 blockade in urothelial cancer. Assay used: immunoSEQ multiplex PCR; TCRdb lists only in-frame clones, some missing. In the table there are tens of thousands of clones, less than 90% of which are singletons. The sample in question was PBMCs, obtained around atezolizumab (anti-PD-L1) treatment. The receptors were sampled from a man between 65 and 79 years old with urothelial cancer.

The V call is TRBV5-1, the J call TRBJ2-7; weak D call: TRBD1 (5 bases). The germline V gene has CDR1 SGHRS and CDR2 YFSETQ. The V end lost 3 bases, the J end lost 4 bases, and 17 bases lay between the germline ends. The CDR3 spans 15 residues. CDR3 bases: TGCGCCAGCAGCTCGGAGACAGTTATGCGATACGAGCAGTACTTC. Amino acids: CASSSETVMRYEQYF.

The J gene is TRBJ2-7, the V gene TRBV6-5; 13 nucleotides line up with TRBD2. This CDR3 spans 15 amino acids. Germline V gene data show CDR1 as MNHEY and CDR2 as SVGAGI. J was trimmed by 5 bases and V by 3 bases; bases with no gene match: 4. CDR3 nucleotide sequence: TGTGCCAGCAGTTATTCGGGACTAGCGGGAAACGAGCAGTACTTC. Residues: CASSYSGLAGNEQYF.

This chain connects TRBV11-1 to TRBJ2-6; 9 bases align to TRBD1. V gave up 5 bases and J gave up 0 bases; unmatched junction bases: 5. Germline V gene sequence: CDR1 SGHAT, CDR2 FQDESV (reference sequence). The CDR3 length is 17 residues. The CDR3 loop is CASSMGTGHSGANVLTF. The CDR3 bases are TGTGCCAGCAGCATGGGGACAGGGCACTCTGGGGCCAACGTCCTGACTTTC.

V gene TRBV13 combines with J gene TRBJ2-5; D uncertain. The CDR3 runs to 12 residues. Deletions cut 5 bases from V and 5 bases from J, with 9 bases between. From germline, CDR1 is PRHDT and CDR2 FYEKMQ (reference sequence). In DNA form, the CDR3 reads TGTGCCAGCAGCATATCTCGGGAGACCCAGTACTTC. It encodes CASSISRETQYF.

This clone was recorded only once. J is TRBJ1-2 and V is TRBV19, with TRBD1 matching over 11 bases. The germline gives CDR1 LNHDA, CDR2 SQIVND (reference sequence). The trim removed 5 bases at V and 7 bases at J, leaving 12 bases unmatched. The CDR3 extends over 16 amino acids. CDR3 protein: CASSPQRTGGRSGYTF. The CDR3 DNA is TGTGCCAGTAGTCCCCAACGGACAGGGGGCCGGAGTGGCTACACCTTC.

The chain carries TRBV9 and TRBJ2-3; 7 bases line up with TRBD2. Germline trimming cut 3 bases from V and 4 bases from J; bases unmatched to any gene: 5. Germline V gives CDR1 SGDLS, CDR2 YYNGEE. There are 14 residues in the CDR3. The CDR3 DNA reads TGTGCCAGCAGCGGGGGGGGGAATCCAGATACGCAGTATTTT. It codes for CASSGGGNPDTQYF.

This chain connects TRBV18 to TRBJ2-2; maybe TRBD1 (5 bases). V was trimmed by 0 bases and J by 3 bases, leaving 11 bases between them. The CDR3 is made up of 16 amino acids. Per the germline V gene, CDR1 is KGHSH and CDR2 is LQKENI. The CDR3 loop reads CASSPPLQGYTGELFF. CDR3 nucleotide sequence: TGTGCCAGCTCACCACCGCTGCAGGGCTACACCGGGGAGCTGTTTTTT.

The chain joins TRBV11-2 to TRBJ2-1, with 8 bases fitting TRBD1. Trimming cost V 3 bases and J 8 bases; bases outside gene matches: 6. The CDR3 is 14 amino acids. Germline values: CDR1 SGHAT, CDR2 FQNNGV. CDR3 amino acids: CASSLGQANDEQFF. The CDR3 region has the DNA TGTGCCAGCAGCTTGGGACAGGCAAACGATGAGCAGTTCTTC.

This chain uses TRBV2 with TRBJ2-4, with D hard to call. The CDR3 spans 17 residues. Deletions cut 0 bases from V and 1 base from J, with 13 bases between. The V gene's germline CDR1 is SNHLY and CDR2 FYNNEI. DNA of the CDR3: TGTGCCAGCAGTGAAGCGCTCGGCTACGGGGCCAAAAACATTCAGTACTTC. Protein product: CASSEALGYGAKNIQYF.

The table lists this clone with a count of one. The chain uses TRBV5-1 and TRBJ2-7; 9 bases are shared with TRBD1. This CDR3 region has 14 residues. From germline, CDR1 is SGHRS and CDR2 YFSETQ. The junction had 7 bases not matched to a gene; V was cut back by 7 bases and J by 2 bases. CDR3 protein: CASRPGQGPYEQYF. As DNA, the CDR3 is TGCGCCAGCCGGCCGGGACAGGGCCCCTACGAGCAGTACTTC.

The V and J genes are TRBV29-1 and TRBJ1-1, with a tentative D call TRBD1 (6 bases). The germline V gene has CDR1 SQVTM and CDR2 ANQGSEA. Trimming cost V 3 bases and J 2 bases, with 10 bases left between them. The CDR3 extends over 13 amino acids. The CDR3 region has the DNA TGCAGCGTTGAGGGGGCAATAAACACTGAAGCTTTCTTT. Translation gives CSVEGAINTEAFF.

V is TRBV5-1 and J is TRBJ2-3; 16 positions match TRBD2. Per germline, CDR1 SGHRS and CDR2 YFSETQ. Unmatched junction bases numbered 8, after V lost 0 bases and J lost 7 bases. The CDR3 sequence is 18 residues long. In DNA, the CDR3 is TGCGCCAGCAGCTTGGTGGGACTAGCGGGAGGGCCAGTCAATACGCAGTATTTT. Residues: CASSLVGLAGGPVNTQYF.

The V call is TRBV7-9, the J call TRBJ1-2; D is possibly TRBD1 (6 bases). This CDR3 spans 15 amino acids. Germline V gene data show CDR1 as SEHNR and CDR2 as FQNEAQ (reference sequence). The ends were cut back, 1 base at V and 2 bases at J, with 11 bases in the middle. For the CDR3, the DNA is TGTGCCAGCAGCTTAGGGCAGGGGCCGAACTATGGCTACACCTTC. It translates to CASSLGQGPNYGYTF.

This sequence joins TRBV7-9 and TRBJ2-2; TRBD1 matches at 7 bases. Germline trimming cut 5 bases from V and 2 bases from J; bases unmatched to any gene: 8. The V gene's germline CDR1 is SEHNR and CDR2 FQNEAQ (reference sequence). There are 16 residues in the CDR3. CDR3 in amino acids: CASSPPGQRNTGELFF. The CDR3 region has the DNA TGTGCCAGCAGCCCGCCGGGACAGAGAAACACCGGGGAGCTGTTTTTT. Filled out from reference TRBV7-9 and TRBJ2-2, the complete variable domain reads DTGVSQNPRHKITKRGQNVTFRCDPISEHNRLYWYRQTLGQGPEFLTYFQNEAQLEKSRLLSDRFSAERPKGSFSTLEIQRTEQGDSAMYLCASSPPGQRNTGELFFGEGSRLTVL.

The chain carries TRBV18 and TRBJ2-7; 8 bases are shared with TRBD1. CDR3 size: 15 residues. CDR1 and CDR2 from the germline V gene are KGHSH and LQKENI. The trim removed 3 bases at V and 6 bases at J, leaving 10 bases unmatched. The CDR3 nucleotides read TGTGCCAGCTCACCCGGACAGGGACGAAGGCGCGAGCAGTACTTC. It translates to CASSPGQGRRREQYF.

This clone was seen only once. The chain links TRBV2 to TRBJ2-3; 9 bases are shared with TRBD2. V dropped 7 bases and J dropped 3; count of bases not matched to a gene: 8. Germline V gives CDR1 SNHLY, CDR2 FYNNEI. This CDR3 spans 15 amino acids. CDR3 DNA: TGTGCCAGCAATCGCGGGAGGGGTCTGACAGATACGCAGTATTTT. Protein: CASNRGRGLTDTQYF.